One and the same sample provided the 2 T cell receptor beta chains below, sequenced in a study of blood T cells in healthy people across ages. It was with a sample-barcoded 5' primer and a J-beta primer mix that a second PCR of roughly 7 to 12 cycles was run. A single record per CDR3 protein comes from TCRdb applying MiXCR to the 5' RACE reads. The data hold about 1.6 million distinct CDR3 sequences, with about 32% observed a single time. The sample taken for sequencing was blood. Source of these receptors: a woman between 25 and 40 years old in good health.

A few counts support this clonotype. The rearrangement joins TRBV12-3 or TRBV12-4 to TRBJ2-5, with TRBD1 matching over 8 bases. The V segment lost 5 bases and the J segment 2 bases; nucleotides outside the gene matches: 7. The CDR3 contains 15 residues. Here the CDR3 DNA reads TGTGCCAGCAGTCGAGACAGGGGAATGCAAGAGACCCAGTACTTC. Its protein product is CASSRDRGMQETQYF.

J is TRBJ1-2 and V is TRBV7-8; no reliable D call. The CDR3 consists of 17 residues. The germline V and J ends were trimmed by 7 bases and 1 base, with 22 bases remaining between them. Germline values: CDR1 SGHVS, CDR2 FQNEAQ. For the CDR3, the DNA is TGTGCCAGCAACGGGCCCAGTGACCCTGAGATTAACTATGGCTACACCTTC. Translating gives CASNGPSDPEINYGYTF.